This TCR beta chain was captured by sequencing in a study of OX40 agonist ivuxolimab in advanced cancers. General notes on the study: Ivuxolimab was an agonistic, fully human IgG2 monoclonal antibody directed against OX40 (CD134), a costimulatory receptor. Intravenous ivuxolimab was administered to patients every 2 weeks at six dose levels: 0.01, 0.1, 0.3, 1.5, 3 and 10 mg/kg. Of the roughly 54 patients in dose escalation, some 19 had hepatocellular carcinoma, some 15 had melanoma, 9 had renal cell carcinoma and 9 had head and neck cancer. The dose-escalation cohort was around 84% male with a mean age of roughly 62 years, ranging from roughly 20 to 80. Patients were allowed to have had prior anti-PD-1, anti-PD-L1 or anti-CTLA-4 therapy, and approximately 37% of the dose-escalation patients had been treated with checkpoint inhibitors. Partial responses were achieved by three dose-escalation patients, of whom one had hepatocellular carcinoma and two had cutaneous melanoma. Peripheral TCRbeta sequencing aimed to test whether ivuxolimab altered TCR sequence diversity and caused clonal T-cell expansion. The paper reports the monotherapy dose-escalation portion (N of about 47 patients) of the phase I ivuxolimab trial. The investigation overall reported the following: Low levels of normalized T-cell clonal expansion were also seen in some patients who did not respond. Clonal expansion of both CD4+ and CD8+ blood T cells was observed from baseline to week 6 at doses 0.1 to 3.0 mg/kg. On average, CD8+ T cells showed more expanded clones than CD4+ T cells after ivuxolimab. In partial responders in the 0.1-3.0 mg/kg groups, normalized peripheral clonal expansion was found to be among the lowest, especially among CD8+ T cells. Which antigens the clonally expanded peripheral T cells were specific for was not determined.

Genomic DNA was isolated from the sorted cells so that the TCRbeta CDR3 region could be sequenced. TCRbeta CDR3 regions were sequenced using the immunoSEQ Assay. The clones in this table, taken by TCRdb from immuneACCESS, are in-frame only. Not every clone is retained; where verified, under half of the shortfall comes from an unresolved V gene, and the cause of the rest is unknown. Recorded for this sample are approximately 74,000 clones; more than 80% of them occurred a single time. The ten top clones hold 0.5% to 0.55% of the sample. The trial excluded patients who had a history of autoimmune disease or who were on systemic immunosuppression. In every dose cohort, peripheral blood was drawn for TCR sequencing at baseline, cycle 4 day 1, and cycle 7 day 1. The samples were taken from a phase I, first-in-human, multicenter, open-label dose-escalation trial of ivuxolimab. The trial enrolled adults with locally advanced or metastatic head and neck squamous cell, hepatocellular, melanoma or renal cell carcinoma. Before TCR sequencing, CD4+ T cells and CD8+ T cells from peripheral blood were sorted into separate populations.

About this clone: Its cognate antigen has yet to be identified. No much larger clone exists at a distance of one base, and base qualities are not known.

Reading from cysteine to phenylalanine, the CDR3 counts 14 amino acids. Just CDR3 DNA is preserved here, 42 bases in frame from base 1. V has 6 bases trimmed and J has 6 bases trimmed; junction bases matching no gene number 10. The CDR1 and CDR2 encoded by the germline V gene are SNHLY and FYNNEI. This sequence was found in an adult with an advanced solid tumor such as melanoma, head and neck, liver or kidney cancer. The starting material was CD4+ or CD8+ T cells sorted from blood, obtained in a trial of the OX40 agonist ivuxolimab. The chain is assembled from TRBV2 and TRBJ2-5; TRBD1 fits 7 bases in the junction. The DNA sequence is TGTGCCAGCAGATGGACAGGTTCCTTGCAGACCCAGTACTTC. Its protein is CASRWTGSLQTQYF.